This TCR beta chain was found in a study of PD-L1 blockade in urothelial cancer. Study background: It was at some point between 2012 and 2014 that patients started atezolizumab at 1,200 mg intravenously every 3 weeks. Male patients with bladder-origin urothelial cancer numbered about 90% of the roughly 29.

Repertoires were generated with immunoSEQ multiplex PCR, while TCRdb's copy carries only in-frame clones and drops some. The sample carries tens of thousands of clones, about 80% recorded once. Specified time point: pretreatment peripheral blood. Patients each gave 1 to 8 samples, pretreatment and on-treatment. Specimen: PBMCs, collected around atezolizumab (anti-PD-L1) treatment. This clonotype was sampled from a man aged 55-75 years with urothelial cancer.

The CDR3 here is CASSKDRGLQETQYF. The DNA for the CDR3 is TGTGCCAGCAGCAAGGACAGGGGTTTACAAGAGACCCAGTACTTC. The V call is TRBV5-6, the J call TRBJ2-5, with 9 bases matching TRBD1. V gave up 4 bases and J gave up 2 bases; unmatched junction bases: 6. The CDR3 consists of 15 residues. Looked up from germline, CDR1 is SGHDT and CDR2 is YYEEEE.